Listed below are T cell receptor beta chains from one sample, sequenced in a study of T cells expressing NK-cell markers. TCRdb re-analyzed the 5' RACE reads; it lists each CDR3 protein once, without DNA. This sample contains roughly 380,000 distinct CDR3 sequences. The sample comprised blood T cells: a sorted CD56 or NKG2C T cell subset, CD4+ or CD8+ T cells, or bulk PBMC T cells (not recorded which). These receptors were obtained from a man aged 18-69 years in good health. CDR3s include the opening cysteine and the closing phenylalanine or tryptophan. The order of the fields is J gene, V gene, CDR3 protein.

J: TRBJ1-1
V: TRBV11-2
CDR3: CASSAHVEGTEAFF

J: TRBJ2-3
V: TRBV12-3/TRBV12-4
CDR3: CASTLRAASTDTQYF

J: TRBJ2-5
V: TRBV6-1
CDR3: CATTEALAGGQETQYF

J: TRBJ2-1
V: TRBV10-3
CDR3: CAIKDWLSYNEQFF

J: TRBJ2-5
V: TRBV20-1
CDR3: CSANLLGQGVQETQYF

J: TRBJ2-3
V: TRBV19
CDR3: CASSMSRGLDTQYF

J: TRBJ2-1
V: TRBV19
CDR3: CASSIGQGRDEQFF

J: TRBJ1-6
V: TRBV4-1
CDR3: CASSHVRDNSPLHF

J: TRBJ2-3
V: TRBV6-1
CDR3: CASATRFPTSTDTQYF

J: TRBJ2-1
V: TRBV20-1
CDR3: CSEKRGYNEQFF

J: TRBJ1-1
V: TRBV12-3/TRBV12-4
CDR3: CASSHGVPGDAFF

J: TRBJ1-5
V: TRBV2
CDR3: CASSGRQGASQPQHF

J: TRBJ2-6
V: TRBV5-1
CDR3: CASSLLQRGPSGANVLTF

J: TRBJ1-6
V: TRBV12-3/TRBV12-4
CDR3: CASSPTQGAPLHF

J: TRBJ1-6
V: TRBV7-2
CDR3: CASSSGPNSPLHF

J: TRBJ2-7
V: TRBV6-1
CDR3: CASRRTGTTSYEQYF

J: TRBJ1-2
V: TRBV6-4
CDR3: CASSRLAGSYGYTF

J: TRBJ2-5
V: TRBV11-2
CDR3: CASSLGRLAGGGGETQYF

J: TRBJ2-1
V: TRBV10-1
CDR3: CASSVRGHLAGGYNEQFF

J: TRBJ1-2
V: TRBV25-1
CDR3: CASTQGSQGGYTF

J: TRBJ1-1
V: TRBV10-3
CDR3: CAISESRLRRGNTEAFF

J: TRBJ2-3
V: TRBV11-2
CDR3: CASSPLAGGSRNTQYF

J: TRBJ2-7
V: TRBV12-3/TRBV12-4
CDR3: CASSPPIGTGGAGQYF

J: TRBJ1-1
V: TRBV7-2
CDR3: CASSPGKGMNTEAFF